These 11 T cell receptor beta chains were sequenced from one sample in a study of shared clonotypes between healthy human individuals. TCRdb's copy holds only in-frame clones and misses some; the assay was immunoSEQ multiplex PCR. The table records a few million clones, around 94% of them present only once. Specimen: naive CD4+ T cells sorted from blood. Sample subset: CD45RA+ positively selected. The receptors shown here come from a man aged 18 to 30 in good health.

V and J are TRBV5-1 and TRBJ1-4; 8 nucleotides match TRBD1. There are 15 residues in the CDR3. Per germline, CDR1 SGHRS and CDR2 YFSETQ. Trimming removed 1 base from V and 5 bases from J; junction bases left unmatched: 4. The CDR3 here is CASSLRGQENEKLFF. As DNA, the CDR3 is TGCGCCAGCAGCTTGCGGGGACAGGAAAATGAAAAACTGTTTTTT. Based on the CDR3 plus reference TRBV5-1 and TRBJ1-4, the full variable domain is KAGVTQTPRYLIKTRGQQVTLSCSPISGHRSVSWYQQTPGQGLQFLFEYFSETQRNKGNFPGRFSGRQFSNSRSEMNVSTLELGDSALYLCASSLRGQENEKLFFGSGTQLSVL.

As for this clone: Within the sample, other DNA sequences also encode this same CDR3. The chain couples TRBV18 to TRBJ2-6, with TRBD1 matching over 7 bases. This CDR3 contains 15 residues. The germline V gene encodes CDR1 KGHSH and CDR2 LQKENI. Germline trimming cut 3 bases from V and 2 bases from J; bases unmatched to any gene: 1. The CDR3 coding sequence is TGTGCCAGCTCACCGACAGGGCCTGGGGCCAACGTCCTGACTTTC. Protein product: CASSPTGPGANVLTF.

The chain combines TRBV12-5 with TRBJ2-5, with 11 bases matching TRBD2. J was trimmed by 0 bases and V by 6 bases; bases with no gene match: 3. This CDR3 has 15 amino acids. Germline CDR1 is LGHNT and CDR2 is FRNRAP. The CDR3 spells CASGGTSGYQETQYF. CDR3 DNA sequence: TGTGCTAGTGGGGGGACTAGCGGATACCAAGAGACCCAGTACTTC.

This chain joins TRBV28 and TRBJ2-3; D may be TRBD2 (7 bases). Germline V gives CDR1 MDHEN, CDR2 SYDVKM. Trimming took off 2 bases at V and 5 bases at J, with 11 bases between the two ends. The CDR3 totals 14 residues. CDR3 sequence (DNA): TGTGCCAGCAGTTTAAGGGGGGGTGTAGATACGCAGTATTTT. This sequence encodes CASSLRGGVDTQYF.

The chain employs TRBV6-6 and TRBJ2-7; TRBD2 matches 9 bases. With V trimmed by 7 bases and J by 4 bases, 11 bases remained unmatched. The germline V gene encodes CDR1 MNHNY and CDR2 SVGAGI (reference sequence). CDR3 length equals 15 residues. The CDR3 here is CASTSLGTSIYEQYF. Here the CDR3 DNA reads TGTGCCAGCACTTCGCTCGGGACTAGCATTTACGAGCAGTACTTC.

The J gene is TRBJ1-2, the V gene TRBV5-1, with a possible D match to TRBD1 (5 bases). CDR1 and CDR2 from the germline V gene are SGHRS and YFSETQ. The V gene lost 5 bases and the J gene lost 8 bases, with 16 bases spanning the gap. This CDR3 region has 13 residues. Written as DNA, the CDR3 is TGCGCCAGCAGTTCGGGACTTTCTGAGGGCTACACCTTC. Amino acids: CASSSGLSEGYTF.

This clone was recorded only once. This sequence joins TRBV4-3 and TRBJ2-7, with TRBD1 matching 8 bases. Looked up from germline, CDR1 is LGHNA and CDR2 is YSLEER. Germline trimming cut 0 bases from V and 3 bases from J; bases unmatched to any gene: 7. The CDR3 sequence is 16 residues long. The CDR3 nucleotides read TGCGCCAGCAGCCAAGATAGGAGGACAGGGCTCTACGAGCAGTACTTC. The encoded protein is CASSQDRRTGLYEQYF.

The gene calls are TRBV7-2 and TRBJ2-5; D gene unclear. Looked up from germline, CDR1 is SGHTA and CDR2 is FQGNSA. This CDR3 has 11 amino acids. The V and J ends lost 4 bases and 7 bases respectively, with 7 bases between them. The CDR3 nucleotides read TGTGCCAGCAGCTCAGGACCGACCCAGTACTTC. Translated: CASSSGPTQYF.

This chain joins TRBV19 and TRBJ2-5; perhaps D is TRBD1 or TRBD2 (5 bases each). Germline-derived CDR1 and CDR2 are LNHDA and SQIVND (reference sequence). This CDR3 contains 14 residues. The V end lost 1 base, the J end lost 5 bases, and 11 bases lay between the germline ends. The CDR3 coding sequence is TGTGCCAGTAGTATAGGGGGGATCAGCGAGACCCAGTACTTC. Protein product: CASSIGGISETQYF.

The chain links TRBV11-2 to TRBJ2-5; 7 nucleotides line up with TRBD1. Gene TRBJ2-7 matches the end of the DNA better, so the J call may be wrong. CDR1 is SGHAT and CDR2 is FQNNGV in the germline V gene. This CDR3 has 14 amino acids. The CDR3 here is CASSPRTGAYEQYF. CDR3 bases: TGTGCCAGCAGCCCCAGGACAGGAGCCTACGAGCAGTACTTC.

CDR3 nucleotide sequence: TGTGCCAGCAGTTTAGTGATCTCTGGGGCCAACGTCCTGACTTTC. It specifies CASSLVISGANVLTF. The V call is TRBV28, the J call TRBJ2-6; D is uncertain. V gave up 2 bases and J gave up 0 bases, with 5 bases separating them. CDR3 size: 15 residues. Germline loops: CDR1 MDHEN, CDR2 SYDVKM.